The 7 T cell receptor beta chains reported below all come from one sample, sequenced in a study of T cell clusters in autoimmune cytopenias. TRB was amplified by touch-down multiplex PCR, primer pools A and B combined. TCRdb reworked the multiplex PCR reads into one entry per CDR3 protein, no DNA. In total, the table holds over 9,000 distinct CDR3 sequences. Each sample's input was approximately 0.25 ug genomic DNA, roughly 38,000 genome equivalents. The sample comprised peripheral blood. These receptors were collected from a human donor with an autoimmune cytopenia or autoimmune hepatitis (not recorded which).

The CDR3 protein is CASSLLNEKLFF. The rearrangement links TRBV28 to TRBJ1-4. This CDR3 has 12 amino acids. Germline V gene lookup returns CDR1 MDHEN and CDR2 SYDVKM.

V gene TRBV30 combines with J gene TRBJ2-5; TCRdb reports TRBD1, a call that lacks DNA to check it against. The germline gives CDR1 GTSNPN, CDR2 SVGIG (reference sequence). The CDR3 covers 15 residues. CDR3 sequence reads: CAWSVRGRLQETQYF.

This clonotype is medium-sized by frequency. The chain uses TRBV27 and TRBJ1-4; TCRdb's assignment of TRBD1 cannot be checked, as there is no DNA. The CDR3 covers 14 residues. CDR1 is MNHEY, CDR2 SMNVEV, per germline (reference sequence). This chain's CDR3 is CASSLTQGNEKLFF. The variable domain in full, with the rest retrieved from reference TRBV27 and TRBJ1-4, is EAQVTQNPRYLITVTGKKLTVTCSQNMNHEYMSWYRQDPGLGLRQIYYSMNVEVTDKGDVPEGYKVSRKEKRNFPLILESPSPNQTSLYFCASSLTQGNEKLFFGSGTQLSVL.

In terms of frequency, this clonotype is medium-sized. The chain's CDR3 is CSVGTGTGVTGELFF. J is TRBJ2-2 and V is TRBV29-1; TCRdb selects TRBD1, and the lack of DNA leaves this call unchecked. This CDR3 contains 15 residues. CDR1 SQVTM and CDR2 ANQGSEA come from the germline V gene.

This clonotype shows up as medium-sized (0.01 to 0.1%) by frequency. The CDR3: CASSSTSGGIYEQYF. V gene TRBV5-4 combines with J gene TRBJ2-7; checking the TCRdb D call of TRBD2 is not possible without DNA. CDR1 and CDR2 from the germline V gene are SGHNT and YYREEE (reference sequence). The CDR3 has 15 residues. The full variable domain, in which reference TRBV5-4 and TRBJ2-7 provide the parts outside the CDR3, is ETGVTQSPTHLIKTRGQQVTLRCSSQSGHNTVSWYQQALGQGPQFIFQYYREEENGRGNFPPRFSGLQFPNYSSELNVNALELDDSALYLCASSSTSGGIYEQYFGPGTRLTVT.

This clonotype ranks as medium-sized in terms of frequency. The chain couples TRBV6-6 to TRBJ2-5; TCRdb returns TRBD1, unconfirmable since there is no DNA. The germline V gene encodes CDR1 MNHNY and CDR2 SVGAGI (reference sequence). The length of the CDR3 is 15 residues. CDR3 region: CASKSSTGVQETQYF.

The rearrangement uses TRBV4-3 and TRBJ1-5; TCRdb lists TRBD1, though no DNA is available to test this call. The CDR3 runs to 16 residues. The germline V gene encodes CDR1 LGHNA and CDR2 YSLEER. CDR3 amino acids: CASSQDRDVSNQPQHF.